Below, 22 T cell receptor beta chains from the same sample are listed, as sequenced in a study of T cell repertoires in cytomegalovirus infection. From the reads, TCRdb called clonotypes with MiXCR, one entry per CDR3 protein. Among 630,000 or so distinct CDR3 sequences listed, approximately 24% were seen once. The sample was CD8+ T cells from PBMCs. Receptors originate from a human donor in good health (CMV status not recorded). Some clones in this sample may be carry-over from other donors' samples.

At least ten counts were recorded for this clonotype. This chain joins TRBV28 and TRBJ2-3; D is perhaps TRBD1 or TRBD2 (5 bases each). Germline CDR1 is MDHEN and CDR2 is SYDVKM. The CDR3 has 15 residues. V lost 7 bases and J lost 2, with 16 bases in between. CDR3 bases: TGTGCCAGCAACCTCCGGGACGGATACACAGATACGCAGTATTTT. Translation gives CASNLRDGYTDTQYF.

This clonotype was detected many times. The chain has TRBV7-2 and TRBJ2-7, with 11 bases identical to TRBD1. The CDR3 is 15 amino acids. V was clipped by 5 bases and J by 3 bases; unmatched bases: 6. CDR1 SGHTA and CDR2 FQGNSA come from the germline V gene. The CDR3 reads CASSQDRGRLYEQYF. DNA of the CDR3: TGTGCCAGCAGCCAGGACAGGGGGCGCCTCTACGAGCAGTACTTC.

The chain uses TRBV20-1 and TRBJ1-2; D might be TRBD1 (6 bases). Looked up from germline, CDR1 is DFQATT and CDR2 is SNEGSKA (reference sequence). CDR3 length: 14 residues. The V and J ends lost 6 bases and 1 base respectively, with 15 bases between them. CDR3 in amino acids: CSALDSAYNYGYTF. For the CDR3, the DNA is TGCAGTGCCTTGGACAGCGCTTATAACTATGGCTACACCTTC.

This clonotype has more than one count but fewer than ten. This chain joins TRBV29-1 and TRBJ1-1, with 8 bases fitting TRBD1. V lost 1 base, J lost 4 bases, and 2 bases stayed unmatched. The germline CDR1 and CDR2 sequences are SQVTM and ANQGSEA. CDR3 length: 13 residues. This CDR3 is CSVEGTGTTEAFF. The CDR3 coding sequence is TGCAGCGTTGAAGGGACAGGGACCACTGAAGCTTTCTTT.

As regards this clonotype: This may be a read error, as it is one base from a much larger clone. The J gene is TRBJ2-5, the V gene TRBV7-1; D is unclear. TRBV7-1 is reported as an ORF; its role is uncertain. The CDR3 spans 16 residues. Trimming removed 5 bases at V and 4 bases at J, with 20 bases between. Written as DNA, the CDR3 is TGTGCCAGCAGCGGCCCCCTTGGCGAGTTTGGAGAGACCCAGTACTTC. It encodes CASSGPLGEFGETQYF.

This clonotype was observed many times. The chain has TRBV6-1 and TRBJ1-2; 8 nucleotides match TRBD1. There are 14 residues in the CDR3. Unmatched junction bases numbered 6, after V lost 5 bases and J lost 4 bases. Germline lookup yields CDR1 MNHNS and CDR2 SASEGT. CDR3: CASSPDRAGYGYTF. The DNA for the CDR3 is TGTGCCAGCAGTCCGGACAGGGCCGGCTATGGCTACACCTTC.

This clonotype was counted at least ten times. This chain connects TRBV6-2 or TRBV6-3 to TRBJ2-7; TRBD1 is a possible D gene (6 bases). CDR1 is MNHEY, CDR2 SVGEGT, per germline. With 7 bases removed from V and 1 base from J, the gap between germline ends came to 20 bases. This CDR3 contains 16 residues. CDR3 nucleotide sequence: TGTGCCAGCACCTATTCCGCCGGACAGCTATCCTACGAGCAGTACTTC. It yields the protein CASTYSAGQLSYEQYF.

Only a few counts were recorded for this clonotype. The V call is TRBV20-1, the J call TRBJ1-4; D unresolved. Looked up from germline, CDR1 is DFQATT and CDR2 is SNEGSKA (reference sequence). The germline V and J ends were trimmed by 3 bases and 15 bases, with 8 bases remaining between them. This CDR3 region has 9 residues. The CDR3 sequence is CSASPPVFF. The CDR3 nucleotides read TGCAGTGCTAGCCCGCCAGTGTTTTTT.

This chain uses TRBV25-1 with TRBJ2-1, with TRBD1 matching 12 bases. The CDR3 is 17 amino acids. Losses at the gene ends were 7 bases for V and 6 bases for J; bases not matched to a gene: 13. CDR1 and CDR2 from the germline V gene are MGHDK and SYGVNS. The CDR3 nucleotides read TGTGCCAGCATCAAAATGGGGACAGGGGGCTCAGGCAATGAGCAGTTCTTC. Amino acid sequence: CASIKMGTGGSGNEQFF.

Remarks on this clonotype: This may come from a read error, since a much larger clone is one base off. The genes are TRBV7-2 and TRBJ1-1, with D maybe TRBD1 (5 bases). The CDR3 covers 15 residues. V lost 7 bases, J lost 0 bases, and 15 bases lay in between. Germline CDR1 reads SGHTA; CDR2 reads FQGNSA. The CDR3 region has the DNA TGTGCCAGCAACCAAGGGGACGGATTGAACACTGAAGCTTTCTTT. Its protein product is CASNQGDGLNTEAFF.

The chain combines TRBV9 with TRBJ2-5, with D tentatively TRBD2 (6 bases). The CDR3 consists of 14 residues. The germline V gene has CDR1 SGDLS and CDR2 YYNGEE. Trimming pared 1 base from V and 2 bases from J, leaving 9 bases between. Here the CDR3 reads CASSVTGGQETQYF. DNA of the CDR3: TGTGCCAGCAGCGTAACCGGGGGACAAGAGACCCAGTACTTC.

With respect to this clonotype: One junction end does not reproduce the germline sequence, and a read error may be involved. This chain uses TRBV11-2 with TRBJ1-2; D unresolved. Germline loops: CDR1 SGHAT, CDR2 FQNNGV. The length of the CDR3 is 16 residues. CDR3 in amino acids: CANSLKSRERPYGYTF. The CDR3 DNA reads as TGTGCCAACAGCTTAAAAAGCAGAGAACGACCCTATGGCTACACCTTC.

V and J are TRBV29-1 and TRBJ2-2; D gene unclear. Germline CDR1 and CDR2: SQVTM and ANQGSEA. The CDR3 runs to 12 residues. V gave up 4 bases and J gave up 4 bases, with 7 bases separating them. This CDR3 is CSVGPRTGELFF. The CDR3 DNA reads as TGCAGCGTTGGCCCCCGCACCGGGGAGCTGTTTTTT.

This clonotype was observed many times. CDR3 DNA sequence: TGTGCCAGCAGCTCTAGTAAAGGGGGCCCACCCTACGAGCAGTACTTC. Its protein product is CASSSSKGGPPYEQYF. The V and J genes are TRBV7-9 and TRBJ2-7; 7 bases align to TRBD1. This CDR3 contains 16 residues. Looked up from germline, CDR1 is SEHNR and CDR2 is FQNEAQ (reference sequence). V lost 4 bases and J lost 2; bases outside the gene matches: 11.

This clonotype was picked up a small number of times. The rearrangement uses TRBV2 and TRBJ1-2; TRBD1 is a possible D gene (6 bases). V lost 1 base and J 1 base, leaving 22 bases between the germline ends. The germline V gene encodes CDR1 SNHLY and CDR2 FYNNEI. The CDR3 totals 19 residues. Here the CDR3 DNA reads TGTGCCAGCAGTGAAGAGGGGGAAGCTAGGCAGGACGATAACTATGGCTACACCTTC. It codes for CASSEEGEARQDDNYGYTF.

In its sample, this clonotype was seen many times. This chain links TRBV4-1 with TRBJ2-3; 11 bases line up with TRBD1. This CDR3 has 17 residues. The germline CDR1 and CDR2 sequences are MGHRA and YSYEKL. J was trimmed by 6 bases and V by 4 bases; bases with no gene match: 12. The CDR3 DNA reads TGCGCCAGCAGCCCGGAACCGGGACAGGGGGATTTCGATACGCAGTATTTT. Residues: CASSPEPGQGDFDTQYF.

The table lists this clonotype with many counts. This chain uses TRBV19 with TRBJ1-1; D unresolved. V lost 5 bases to trimming and J lost 3 bases, with 16 bases between them. The CDR3 length is 15 residues. Per germline, CDR1 LNHDA and CDR2 SQIVND (reference sequence). This chain's CDR3 is CASSRTGRKDTEAFF. CDR3 in DNA: TGTGCCAGTAGTCGGACCGGGAGGAAGGACACTGAAGCTTTCTTT.

This clonotype was recorded once. The genes are TRBV7-9 and TRBJ1-4, with a possible D match to TRBD1 (5 bases). CDR3 length: 14 amino acids. V shed 3 bases and J shed 2 bases, with 7 bases lying between them. CDR1 is SEHNR and CDR2 is FQNEAQ in the germline V gene (reference sequence). The CDR3 DNA reads TGTGCCAGCAGCTTCGGGGGGACTAATGAAAAACTGTTTTTT. As protein: CASSFGGTNEKLFF.

This clonotype was seen only a few times. The chain joins TRBV12-3 or TRBV12-4 to TRBJ2-1, with no clear D. Trimming cost V 3 bases and J 4 bases, with 7 bases left between them. The CDR3 consists of 13 residues. The CDR3 region is CASSFRDYNEQFF. Here the CDR3 DNA reads TGTGCCAGCAGTTTTCGAGATTACAATGAGCAGTTCTTC.

This clonotype showed up just a few times. V usage is TRBV27 and J usage is TRBJ2-5; perhaps TRBD2 as D (6 bases). Germline V gene data show CDR1 as MNHEY and CDR2 as SMNVEV (reference sequence). V was shortened by 4 bases and J by 0 bases, with 12 bases between the two germline ends. The CDR3 runs to 15 residues. The DNA for the CDR3 is TGTGCCAGCAGTTGGCTAGCGCGAAACCAAGAGACCCAGTACTTC. Translated: CASSWLARNQETQYF.

CDR3 coding DNA: TGCAGCGTTGAAAGGGGTCCATACAATGAGCAGTTCTTC. Its translation: CSVERGPYNEQFF. This chain uses TRBV29-1 with TRBJ2-1, with D perhaps TRBD1 (5 bases). Looked up from germline, CDR1 is SQVTM and CDR2 is ANQGSEA. V lost 2 bases to trimming and J lost 4 bases, with 9 bases between them. This CDR3 is built from 13 residues.

This clonotype has at least ten counts. The gene calls are TRBV7-2 and TRBJ2-5; the D is unclear. This CDR3 comprises 14 residues. CDR1 SGHTA and CDR2 FQGNSA come from the germline V gene. Trimming pared 8 bases from V and 0 bases from J, leaving 13 bases between. As DNA, the CDR3 is TGTGCCAGCGCGGTAGGCAGGTACCAAGAGACCCAGTACTTC. This translates into CASAVGRYQETQYF.